A selection of T cell receptor beta chains follows, all from one sample in a study of T-cell memory formation after mild COVID-19. TCRdb itself ran the 5' RACE reads through MiXCR, one entry per CDR3 protein. The sample lists 250,000 to 300,000 distinct CDR3 sequences; 15% to 20% were seen once. The specimen sequenced was PBMCs or a T cell subset sorted from them (not recorded which). These receptors all stem from a man aged 18 to 30 who had mild COVID-19 (a few samples of this study predate the infection). Cell type and time point are not known. The CDR3 runs from the conserved cysteine through the conserved F or W. D genes are given only for firm matches. Some rows mark clone size as missing; the rest say once, few, many or name a class of expanded clone.

>-|TRBV3-1|11|TRBJ2-4|-
TGTGCCAGCAGCCCGGGGACTATTCAGTACTTC
CASSPGTIQYF
>few|TRBV2|15|TRBJ1-1|-
TGTGCCAGCAGTCGCTCAGGGGTAGGGAACACTGAAGCTTTCTTT
CASSRSGVGNTEAFF
>few|TRBV18|16|TRBJ1-3|-
TGTGCCAGCTCCGACAGCCAAATGAACTCTGGAAACACCATATATTTT
CASSDSQMNSGNTIYF
>-|TRBV6-5|14|TRBJ2-5|-
TGTGCCAGCAGTTACTATTCGGACACGGAGACCCAGTACTTC
CASSYYSDTETQYF
>-|TRBV11-2|14|TRBJ2-7|-
TGTGCCAGCAGCGCCTGGACAGACAACTACGAGCAGTACTTC
CASSAWTDNYEQYF
>-|TRBV7-9|16|TRBJ1-6|-
TGTGCCAGCAGCCCTATCTGGGGGGAGAGAAGTTCACCCCTCCACTTT
CASSPIWGERSSPLHF
>-|TRBV20-1|14|TRBJ2-2|-
TGCAGTGCTAGAAGCAGGTCGAACACCGGGGAGCTGTTTTTT
CSARSRSNTGELFF
>few|TRBV11-2|14|TRBJ1-1|-
TGTGCCAGCAGCTTAGGTGGACGGCTCACTGAAGCTTTCTTT
CASSLGGRLTEAFF
>-|TRBV5-6|18|TRBJ2-5|TRBD2
TGTGCCAGCAGCTTGGCCGGGGCTAGCGGGGACGGGGAAGAGACCCAGTACTTC
CASSLAGASGDGEETQYF
>-|TRBV4-1|16|TRBJ2-2|-
TGCGCCAGCAGCCACGCCCGTAGTGCGAACACCGGGGAGCTGTTTTTT
CASSHARSANTGELFF
>-|TRBV2|14|TRBJ1-2|TRBD1
TGTGCCAGCAGTGAAGGGTCAGGGGGCTCGGGACTACACTTC
CASSEGSGGSGLHF
>few|TRBV3-1|15|TRBJ1-4|-
TGTGCCAGCAGCCAAGGCAGGGGATGGGATGAAAAACTGTTTTTT
CASSQGRGWDEKLFF
>few|TRBV7-9|14|TRBJ2-2|-
TGTGCCAGCAGCGAATGGGACCTTACCAGGGAGCTGTTTTTT
CASSEWDLTRELFF
>-|TRBV7-2|14|TRBJ1-2|TRBD1
TGTGCCAGCAGCCCCATGGGACAGGGAGAAGGCTACACCTTC
CASSPMGQGEGYTF
>-|TRBV7-9|14|TRBJ1-6|-
TGTGCCAGCAGCTTAAGGGGAGAGAATTCACCCCTCCACTTT
CASSLRGENSPLHF
>few|TRBV19|15|TRBJ2-2|TRBD2
TGTGCCAGTACTTCGCGGGGGGCCGACACCGGGGAGCTGTTTTTT
CASTSRGADTGELFF
>few|TRBV6-5|17|TRBJ1-1|-
TGTGCCAGCAGTTACTCGATCTGGGTCCGGGGTGAGCCTGAAGCTTTCTTT
CASSYSIWVRGEPEAFF